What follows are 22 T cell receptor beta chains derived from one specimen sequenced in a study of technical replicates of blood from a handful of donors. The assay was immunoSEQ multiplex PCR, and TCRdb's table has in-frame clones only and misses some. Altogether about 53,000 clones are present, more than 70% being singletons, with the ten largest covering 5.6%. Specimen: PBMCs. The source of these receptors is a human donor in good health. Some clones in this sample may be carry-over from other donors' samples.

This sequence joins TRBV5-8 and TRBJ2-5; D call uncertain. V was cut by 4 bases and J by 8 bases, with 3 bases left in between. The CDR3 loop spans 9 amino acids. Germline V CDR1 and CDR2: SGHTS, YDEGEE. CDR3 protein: CASSLTQYF. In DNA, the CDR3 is TGTGCCAGCAGCCTTACCCAGTACTTC. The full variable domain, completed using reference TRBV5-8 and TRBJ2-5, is EAGVTQSPTHLIKTRGQQATLRCSPISGHTSVYWYQQALGLGLQFLLWYDEGEERNRGNFPPRFSGRQFPNYSSELNVNALELEDSALYLCASSLTQYFGPGTRLLVL.

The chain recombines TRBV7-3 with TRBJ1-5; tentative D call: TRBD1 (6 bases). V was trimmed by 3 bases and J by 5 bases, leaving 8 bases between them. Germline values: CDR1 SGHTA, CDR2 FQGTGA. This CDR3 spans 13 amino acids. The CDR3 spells CASSLDRDQPQHF. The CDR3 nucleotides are TGTGCCAGCAGCTTGGACAGAGATCAGCCCCAGCATTTT.

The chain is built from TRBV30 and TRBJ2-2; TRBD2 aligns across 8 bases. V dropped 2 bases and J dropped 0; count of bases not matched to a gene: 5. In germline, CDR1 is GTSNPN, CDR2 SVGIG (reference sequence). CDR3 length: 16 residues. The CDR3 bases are TGTGCCTGGAGTTTTCCGGGACTAGCGAACACCGGGGAGCTGTTTTTT. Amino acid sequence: CAWSFPGLANTGELFF.

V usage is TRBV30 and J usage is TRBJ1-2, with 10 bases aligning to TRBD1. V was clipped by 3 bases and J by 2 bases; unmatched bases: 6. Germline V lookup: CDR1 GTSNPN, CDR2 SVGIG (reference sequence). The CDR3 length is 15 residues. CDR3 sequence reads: CAWRSGQGTNYGYTF. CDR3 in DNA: TGTGCCTGGAGATCGGGACAGGGGACCAACTATGGCTACACCTTC. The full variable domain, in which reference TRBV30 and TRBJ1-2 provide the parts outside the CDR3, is SQTIHQWPATLVQPVGSPLSLECTVEGTSNPNLYWYRQAAGRGLQLLFYSVGIGQISSEVPQNLSASRPQDRQFILSSKKLLLSDSGFYLCAWRSGQGTNYGYTFGSGTRLTVV.

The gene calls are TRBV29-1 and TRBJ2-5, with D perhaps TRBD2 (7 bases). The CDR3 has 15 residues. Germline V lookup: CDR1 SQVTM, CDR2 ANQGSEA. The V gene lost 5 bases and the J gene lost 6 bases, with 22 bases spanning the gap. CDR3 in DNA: TGCAGCGTTAACGGGGGGCTAGCGGAAGTAAAGACCCAGTACTTC. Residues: CSVNGGLAEVKTQYF.

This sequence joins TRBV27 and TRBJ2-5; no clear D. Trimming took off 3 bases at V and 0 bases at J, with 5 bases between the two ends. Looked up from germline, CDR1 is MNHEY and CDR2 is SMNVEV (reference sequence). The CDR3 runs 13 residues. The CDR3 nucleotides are TGTGCCAGCAGTTTCCACTACCAAGAGACCCAGTACTTC. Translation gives CASSFHYQETQYF.

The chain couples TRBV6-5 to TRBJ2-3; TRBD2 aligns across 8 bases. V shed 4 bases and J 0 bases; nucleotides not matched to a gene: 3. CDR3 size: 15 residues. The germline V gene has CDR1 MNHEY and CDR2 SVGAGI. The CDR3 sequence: CASSSSSGSTDTQYF. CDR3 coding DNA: TGTGCCAGCAGTTCATCTAGCGGGAGCACAGATACGCAGTATTTT.

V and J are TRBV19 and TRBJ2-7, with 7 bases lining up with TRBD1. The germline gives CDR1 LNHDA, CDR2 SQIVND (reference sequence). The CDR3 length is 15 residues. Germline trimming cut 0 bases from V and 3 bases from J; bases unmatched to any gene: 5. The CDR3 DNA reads TGTGCCAGTAGTATAGATCCCACAGGGGACTACGAGCAGTACTTC. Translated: CASSIDPTGDYEQYF.

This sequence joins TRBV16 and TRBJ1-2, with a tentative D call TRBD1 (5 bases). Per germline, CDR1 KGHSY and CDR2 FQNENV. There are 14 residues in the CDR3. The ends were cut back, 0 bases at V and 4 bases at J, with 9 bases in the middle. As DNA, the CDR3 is TGTGCCAGCAGCCAATCCACAGGTACCTATGGCTACACCTTC. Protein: CASSQSTGTYGYTF.

The CDR3 reads CAISESMNTGELFF. The CDR3 DNA is TGTGCCATCAGCGAGAGCATGAACACCGGGGAGCTGTTTTTT. The chain has TRBV10-3 and TRBJ2-2, with D unresolved. Germline CDR1 ENHRY, CDR2 SYGVKD. The CDR3 is made up of 14 amino acids. V lost 6 bases and J 1 base, leaving 9 bases between the germline ends.

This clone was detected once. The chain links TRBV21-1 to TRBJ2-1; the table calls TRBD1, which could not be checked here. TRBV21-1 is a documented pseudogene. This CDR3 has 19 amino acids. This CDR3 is CASSNRTPGGGRGTGEQFF. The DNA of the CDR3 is TGTGCCAGCAGCAACCGGACCCCAGGGGGCGGAAGGGGGACGGGTGAGCAGTTCTTC.

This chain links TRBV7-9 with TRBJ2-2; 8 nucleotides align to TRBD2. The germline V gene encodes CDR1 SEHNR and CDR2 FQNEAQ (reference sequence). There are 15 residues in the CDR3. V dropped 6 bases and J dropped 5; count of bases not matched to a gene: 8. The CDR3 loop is CASRSSGTRTGELFF. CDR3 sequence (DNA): TGTGCCAGCAGATCCTCCGGGACTAGGACCGGGGAGCTGTTTTTT.

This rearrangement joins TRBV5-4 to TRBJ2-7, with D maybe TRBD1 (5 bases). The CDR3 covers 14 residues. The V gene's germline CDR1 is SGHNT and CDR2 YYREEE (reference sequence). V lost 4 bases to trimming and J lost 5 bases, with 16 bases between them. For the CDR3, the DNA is TGTGCCAGCAGCCACAACAGGTTATCCCACGAGCAGTACTTC. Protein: CASSHNRLSHEQYF. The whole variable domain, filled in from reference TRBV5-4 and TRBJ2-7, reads ETGVTQSPTHLIKTRGQQVTLRCSSQSGHNTVSWYQQALGQGPQFIFQYYREEENGRGNFPPRFSGLQFPNYSSELNVNALELDDSALYLCASSHNRLSHEQYFGPGTRLTVT.

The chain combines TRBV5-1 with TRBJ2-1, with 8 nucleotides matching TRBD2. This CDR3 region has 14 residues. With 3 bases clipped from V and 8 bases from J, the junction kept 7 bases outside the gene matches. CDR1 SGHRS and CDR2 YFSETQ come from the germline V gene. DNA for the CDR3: TGCGCCAGCAGCTACGGACTAGCTGTCTATGAGCAGTTCTTC. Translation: CASSYGLAVYEQFF.

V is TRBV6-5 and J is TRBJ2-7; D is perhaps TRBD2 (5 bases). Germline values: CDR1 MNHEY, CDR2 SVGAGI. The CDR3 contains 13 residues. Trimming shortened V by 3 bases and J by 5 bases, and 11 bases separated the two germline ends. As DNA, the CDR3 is TGTGCCAGCAGTTATGTCACCGGGGACGAGCAGTACTTC. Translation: CASSYVTGDEQYF.

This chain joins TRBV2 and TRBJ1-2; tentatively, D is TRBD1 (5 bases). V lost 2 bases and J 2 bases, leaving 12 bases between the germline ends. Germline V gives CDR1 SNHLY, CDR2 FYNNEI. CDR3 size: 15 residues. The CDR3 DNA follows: TGTGCCAGCAGTGAAATCGGGGGAAGCAACTATGGCTACACCTTC. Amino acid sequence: CASSEIGGSNYGYTF.

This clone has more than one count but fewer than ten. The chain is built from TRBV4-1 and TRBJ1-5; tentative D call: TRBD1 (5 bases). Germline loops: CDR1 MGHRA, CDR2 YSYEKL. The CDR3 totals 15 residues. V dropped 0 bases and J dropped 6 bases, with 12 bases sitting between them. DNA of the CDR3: TGCGCCAGCAGCCAAGATCAGGTAGGGGCTCAGCCCCAGCATTTT. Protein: CASSQDQVGAQPQHF.

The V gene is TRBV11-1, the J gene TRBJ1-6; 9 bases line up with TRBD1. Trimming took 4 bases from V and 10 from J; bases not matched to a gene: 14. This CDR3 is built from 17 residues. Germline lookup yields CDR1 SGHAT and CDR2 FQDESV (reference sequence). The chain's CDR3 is CASSSNTGTGQGSPLHF. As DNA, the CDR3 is TGTGCCAGCAGCTCGAACACCGGGACAGGGCAGGGATCACCCCTCCACTTT.

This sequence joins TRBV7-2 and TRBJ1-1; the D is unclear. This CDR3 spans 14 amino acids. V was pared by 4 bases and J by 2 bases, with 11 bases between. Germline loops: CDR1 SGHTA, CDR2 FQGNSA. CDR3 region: CASSSQQSNTEAFF. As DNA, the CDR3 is TGTGCCAGCAGCTCCCAACAAAGTAACACTGAAGCTTTCTTT.

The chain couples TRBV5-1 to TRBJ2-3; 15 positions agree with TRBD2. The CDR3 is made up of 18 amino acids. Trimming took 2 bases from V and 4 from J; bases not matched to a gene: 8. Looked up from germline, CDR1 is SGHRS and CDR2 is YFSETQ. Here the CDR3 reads CASSLGLAGGRLADTQYF. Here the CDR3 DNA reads TGCGCCAGCAGCTTAGGACTAGCGGGGGGGCGATTAGCAGATACGCAGTATTTT.

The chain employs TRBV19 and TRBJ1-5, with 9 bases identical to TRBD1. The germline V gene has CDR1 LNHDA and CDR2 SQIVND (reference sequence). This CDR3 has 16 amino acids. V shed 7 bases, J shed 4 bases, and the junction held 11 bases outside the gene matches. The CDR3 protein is CASTPLPGTGNQPQHF. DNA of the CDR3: TGTGCCAGTACCCCCCTACCCGGGACAGGGAATCAGCCCCAGCATTTT.

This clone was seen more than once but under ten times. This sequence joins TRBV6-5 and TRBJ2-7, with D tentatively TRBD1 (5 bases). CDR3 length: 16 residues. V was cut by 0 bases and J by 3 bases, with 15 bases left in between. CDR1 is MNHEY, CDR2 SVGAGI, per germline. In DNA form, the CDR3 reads TGTGCCAGCAGTTACTCCGTCACAGGTAGCCTCTACGAGCAGTACTTC. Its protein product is CASSYSVTGSLYEQYF.